Listed below are T cell receptor beta chains from one sample, sequenced in a study of blood T cell repertoires in COVID-19. Data came from immunoSEQ multiplex PCR; TCRdb stores just in-frame clones and leaves some out. Found here are around 200,000 clones, roughly four fifths of them singletons; the top ten hold approximately 4.4%. What was sequenced was peripheral blood. The receptor source for this set is a middle-aged man with active or convalescent COVID-19. Both conserved end residues are part of each CDR3. D genes are given only for firm matches. Expanded clones get a size class; other rows say once, few or many, or leave the size out.

d_call j_call v_call clone_size cdr3_aa cdr3_nt
TRBD1 TRBJ1-1 TRBV10-2 . CASRLTGGPYEAFF TGCGCCAGCAGACTCACAGGGGGCCCATATGAAGCTTTCTTT
TRBD1 TRBJ1-2 TRBV9 . CASSVGREGAGYGYTF TGTGCCAGCAGCGTAGGGAGAGAGGGGGCTGGCTATGGCTACACCTTC
. TRBJ2-7 TRBV5-1 . CASKAGASSYEQYF TGCGCCAGCAAGGCAGGCGCAAGCTCCTACGAGCAGTACTTC
. TRBJ1-4 TRBV19 . CASSRRIATNEKLFF TGTGCCAGTAGTCGGAGAATTGCAACTAATGAAAAACTGTTTTTT
TRBD2 TRBJ2-7 TRBV2 once CASRALASGAYEQYF TGTGCCAGCAGGGCCTTGGCTAGCGGGGCGTACGAGCAGTACTTC
. TRBJ2-1 TRBV2 . CASSGKRLGIEQFF TGTGCCAGCAGTGGGAAGAGACTAGGCATTGAGCAGTTCTTC
. TRBJ2-3 TRBV27 . CASSLMDKGTDTQYF TGTGCCAGCAGTTTAATGGACAAAGGCACAGATACGCAGTATTTT
TRBD2 TRBJ2-1 TRBV24-1 . CATSDSSGGPKGEQFF TGTGCCACCAGTGACTCAAGCGGGGGGCCAAAGGGTGAGCAGTTCTTC
TRBD2 TRBJ2-2 TRBV7-3 . CASTWGGSAGELFF TGTGCCAGCACCTGGGGGGGTTCCGCCGGGGAGCTGTTTTTT
TRBD1 TRBJ2-7 TRBV7-2 once CASSGDSRYEQYF TGTGCCAGCAGCGGGGACAGCCGCTACGAGCAGTACTTC
. TRBJ1-1 TRBV7-9 once CASSSIRGRDTEAFF TGTGCCAGCAGCTCCATCAGGGGTAGAGACACTGAAGCTTTCTTT
TRBD1 TRBJ1-2 TRBV7-8 . CASNPDDRANPNYGYTF TGTGCCAGCAACCCTGATGACAGGGCTAATCCTAACTATGGCTACACCTTC
TRBD1 TRBJ2-7 TRBV23-1 . CASSNLTGDEQYF TGCGCCAGCAGCAACCTGACAGGGGACGAGCAGTACTTC
TRBD2 TRBJ2-3 TRBV5-1 . CASSSQAGLATDTQYF TGCGCCAGCAGCTCCCAGGCGGGACTAGCGACAGATACGCAGTATTTT
. TRBJ1-1 TRBV12-3/TRBV12-4 once CASTSGSGTEAFF TGTGCCAGCACCTCAGGAAGTGGCACTGAAGCTTTCTTT
. TRBJ2-3 TRBV7-3 . CASSPGLGGDTQYF TGTGCCAGCAGCCCCGGACTGGGGGGAGATACGCAGTATTTT
. TRBJ2-7 TRBV18 . CASSPDNGVYEQYF TGTGCCAGCTCACCTGATAACGGGGTGTACGAGCAGTACTTC
. TRBJ2-1 TRBV7-6 . CASSLAGGRSYNEQFF TGTGCCAGCAGCTTAGCGGGGGGACGCTCCTACAATGAGCAGTTCTTC
TRBD2 TRBJ2-7 TRBV4-2 . CASSLSGASGGYEQYF TGTGCCAGCAGCCTCAGTGGAGCTAGCGGGGGGTACGAGCAGTACTTC
TRBD1 TRBJ2-5 TRBV5-8 once CASSFRTGRPGNF TGTGCCAGCAGCTTTCGGACAGGGCGGCCCGGGAACTTC
. TRBJ2-2 TRBV7-2 . CASSARDMNTGELFF TGTGCCAGCAGCGCCCGGGACATGAACACCGGGGAGCTGTTTTTT
TRBD1 TRBJ2-6 TRBV2 . CASSGTGVSPSGANVLTF TGTGCCAGCAGTGGGACAGGGGTAAGCCCATCTGGGGCCAACGTCCTGACTTTC
TRBD1 TRBJ1-5 TRBV19 once CASSIPGTEYNQPQHF TGTGCCAGTAGTATCCCCGGGACAGAGTACAATCAGCCCCAGCATTTT
. TRBJ1-6 TRBV30 . CAGQPPGNSPLHF TGTGCCGGGCAACCCCCGGGAAATTCACCCCTCCACTTT
. TRBJ1-1 TRBV12-3/TRBV12-4 . CASSLIRDTEAFF TGTGCCAGCAGTTTAATCAGGGACACTGAAGCTTTCTTT
. TRBJ1-5 TRBV15 . CATSRDEFQPQHF TGTGCCACCAGCAGAGATGAGTTTCAGCCCCAGCATTTT
TRBD2 TRBJ2-5 TRBV7-6 . CASSLASGGAGETQYF TGTGCCAGCAGCTTGGCTAGCGGGGGGGCTGGTGAGACCCAGTACTTC
. TRBJ1-2 TRBV27 few CASSFPRTVTNYGYTF TGTGCCAGCAGTTTCCCCCGGACAGTAACTAACTATGGCTACACCTTC
. TRBJ2-3 TRBV28 . CATNVRDSSPHTQYF TGTGCCACCAATGTAAGGGACTCCAGTCCCCATACGCAGTATTTT
TRBD1 TRBJ1-2 TRBV5-1 . CASSSTGDRYGYTF TGCGCCAGCAGCAGTACAGGGGATAGGTATGGCTACACCTTC
TRBD1 TRBJ2-2 TRBV5-1 . CASSFDRVYTGELFF TGCGCCAGCAGCTTTGACAGGGTTTACACCGGGGAGCTGTTTTTT
. TRBJ1-2 TRBV10-3 . CATREEGMISGYTF TGTGCCACCCGGGAGGAAGGGATGATCTCTGGCTACACCTTC
TRBD1 TRBJ1-5 TRBV30 . CAWSGDRNQPQHF TGTGCCTGGAGTGGGGACAGGAATCAGCCCCAGCATTTT
. TRBJ2-7 TRBV12-3/TRBV12-4 . CASSPGYEQYF TGTGCCAGCAGTCCAGGGTACGAGCAGTACTTC
TRBD2 TRBJ2-3 TRBV5-6 . CASNLGLALGTQYF TGTGCCAGCAACCTGGGACTAGCCCTCGGTACGCAGTATTTT
. TRBJ2-4 TRBV30 . CAWSHRTQWRDQYF TGTGCCTGGAGCCATCGTACTCAATGGAGGGATCAGTACTTC
TRBD1 TRBJ1-5 TRBV5-5 few CASSTTGVSNQPQHF TGTGCCAGCAGCACAACAGGGGTCTCCAATCAGCCCCAGCATTTT
TRBD1 TRBJ2-1 TRBV28 . CASSFRQGYNEQFF TGTGCCAGCAGTTTTCGACAGGGCTACAATGAGCAGTTCTTC
. TRBJ1-6 TRBV7-9 . CASSLEDKNSPLHF TGTGCCAGCAGCTTAGAGGACAAGAATTCACCCCTCCACTTT
. TRBJ2-4 TRBV14 . CASSQYPAPDIQYF TGTGCCAGCAGCCAGTATCCCGCCCCGGACATTCAGTACTTC
. TRBJ2-1 TRBV19 . CASSMGGGGDEQFF TGTGCCAGTAGTATGGGAGGGGGGGGTGATGAGCAGTTCTTC
. TRBJ2-5 TRBV4-1 . CASSQDEGETQYF TGCGCCAGCAGCCAAGATGAGGGAGAGACCCAGTACTTC
TRBD1 TRBJ1-2 TRBV14 . CASSRDRGQFYGYTF TGTGCCAGCAGCCGGGACAGGGGGCAATTCTATGGCTACACCTTC
TRBD1 TRBJ1-1 TRBV15 . CATNPGDRGTEAFF TGTGCCACCAACCCCGGGGACAGGGGCACTGAAGCTTTCTTT
. TRBJ1-1 TRBV6-2/TRBV6-3 . CASSVMGPNTEAFF TGTGCCAGCAGTGTTATGGGGCCGAACACTGAAGCTTTCTTT
TRBD1 TRBJ1-1 TRBV4-2 . CASSQVTGGEGDTEAFF TGTGCCAGCAGCCAAGTAACAGGGGGCGAAGGGGACACTGAAGCTTTCTTT
. TRBJ1-2 TRBV29-1 . CSVVLQGKNYGYTF TGCAGCGTTGTACTGCAGGGTAAAAACTATGGCTACACCTTC
. TRBJ2-2 TRBV5-4 . CASSFKTHNTGELFF TGTGCCAGCAGCTTTAAGACACACAACACCGGGGAGCTGTTTTTT
. TRBJ2-1 TRBV18 . CASHPPRSLQLAASSYNEQFF TGTGCCAGCCACCCCCCCCGCTCACTACAATTAGCGGCCAGCTCCTACAATGAGCAGTTCTTC
. TRBJ1-2 TRBV4-1 . CASSQEGASTNYGYTF TGCGCCAGCAGCCAAGAGGGAGCCTCGACTAACTATGGCTACACCTTC
TRBD1 TRBJ1-4 TRBV15 . CATSRAGTGNEKLFF TGTGCCACCAGCAGAGCTGGGACAGGGAATGAAAAACTGTTTTTT
. TRBJ2-3 TRBV5-1 . CASSRAPTGSTDTQYF TGCGCCAGCAGCCGGGCCCCTACAGGTAGCACAGATACGCAGTATTTT